This T cell receptor beta chain was recorded in a study of blood T cell repertoires in COVID-19. The CDR3 covers 13 residues. After removal of 5 bases from V and 5 bases from J, the junction contained 4 bases not matched to a gene. The germline CDR1 and CDR2 sequences are MNHEY and SVGAGI. TCRdb's table, derived via immunoSEQ multiplex PCR, lists solely in-frame clones and lacks some. The profile shows some 29,000 clones, roughly 79% of them singletons. The chain combines TRBV6-5 with TRBJ1-2; 8 nucleotides align to TRBD1. Sequenced sample: peripheral blood. The receptor was isolated from a man between 65 and 85 years old with acute or convalescent COVID-19. The DNA of the CDR3 is TGTGCCAGCAGTATGACAGGGGAGTATGGCTACACCTTC. Translation gives CASSMTGEYGYTF.